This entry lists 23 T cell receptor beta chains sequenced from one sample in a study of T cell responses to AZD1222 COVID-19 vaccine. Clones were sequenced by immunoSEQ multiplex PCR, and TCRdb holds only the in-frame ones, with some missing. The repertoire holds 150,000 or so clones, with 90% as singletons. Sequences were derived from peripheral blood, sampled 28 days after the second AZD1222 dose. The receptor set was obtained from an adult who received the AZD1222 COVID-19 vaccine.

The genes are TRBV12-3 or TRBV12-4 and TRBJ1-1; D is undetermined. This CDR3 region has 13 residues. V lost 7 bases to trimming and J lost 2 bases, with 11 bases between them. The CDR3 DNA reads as TGTGCCAGCACCACGAACCCAAACACTGAAGCTTTCTTT. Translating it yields CASTTNPNTEAFF.

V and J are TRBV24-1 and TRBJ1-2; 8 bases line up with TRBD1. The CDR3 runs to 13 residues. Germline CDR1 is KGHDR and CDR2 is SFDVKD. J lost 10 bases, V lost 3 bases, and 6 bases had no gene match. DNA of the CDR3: TGTGCCACCAGTGATGCTAACAGGGGGTACTACACCTTC. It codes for CATSDANRGYYTF.

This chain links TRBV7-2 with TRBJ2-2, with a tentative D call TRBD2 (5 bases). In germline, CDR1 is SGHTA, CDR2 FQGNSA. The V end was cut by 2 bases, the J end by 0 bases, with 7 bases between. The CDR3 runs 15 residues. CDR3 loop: CASSLTRANTGELFF. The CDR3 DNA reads TGTGCCAGCAGCTTAACGCGGGCGAACACCGGGGAGCTGTTTTTT.

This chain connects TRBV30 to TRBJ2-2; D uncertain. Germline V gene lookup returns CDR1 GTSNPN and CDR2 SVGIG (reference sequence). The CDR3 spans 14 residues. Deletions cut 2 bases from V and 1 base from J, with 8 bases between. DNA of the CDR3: TGTGCCTGGAGTACTTTCAGGAACACCGGGGAGCTGTTTTTT. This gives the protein CAWSTFRNTGELFF.

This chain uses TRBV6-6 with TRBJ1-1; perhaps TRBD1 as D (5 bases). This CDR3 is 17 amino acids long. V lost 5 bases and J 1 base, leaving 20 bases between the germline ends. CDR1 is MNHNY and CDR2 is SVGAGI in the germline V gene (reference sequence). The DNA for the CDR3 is TGTGCCAGCAGTCGCTTCCTCCCGAGTAGGGGGAACACTGAAGCTTTCTTT. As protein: CASSRFLPSRGNTEAFF.

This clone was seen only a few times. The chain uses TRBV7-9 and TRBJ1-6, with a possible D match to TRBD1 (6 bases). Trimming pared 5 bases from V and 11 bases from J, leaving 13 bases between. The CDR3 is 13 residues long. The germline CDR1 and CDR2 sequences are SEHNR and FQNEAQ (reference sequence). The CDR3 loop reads CASSAMGATPLHF. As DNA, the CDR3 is TGTGCCAGCAGCGCCATGGGGGCGACACCCCTCCACTTT.

CDR3 bases: TGTGCCAGCAGCTTAGGACGGGACGGAACGTACTATGGCTACACCTTC. This sequence encodes CASSLGRDGTYYGYTF. The V gene is TRBV13, the J gene TRBJ1-2, with a tentative D call TRBD1 (5 bases). Looked up from germline, CDR1 is PRHDT and CDR2 is FYEKMQ (reference sequence). Trimming stripped 0 bases from V and 3 bases from J, with 14 bases between. This CDR3 is built from 16 residues.

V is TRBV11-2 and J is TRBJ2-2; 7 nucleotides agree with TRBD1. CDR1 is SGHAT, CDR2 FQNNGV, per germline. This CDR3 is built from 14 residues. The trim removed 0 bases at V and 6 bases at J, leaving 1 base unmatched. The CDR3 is CASSLEQGSGELFF. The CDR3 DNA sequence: TGTGCCAGCAGCTTAGAACAGGGGTCCGGGGAGCTGTTTTTT. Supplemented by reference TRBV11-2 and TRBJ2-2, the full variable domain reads EAGVAQSPRYKIIEKRQSVAFWCNPISGHATLYWYQQILGQGPKLLIQFQNNGVVDDSQLPKDRFSAERLKGVDSTLKIQPAKLEDSAVYLCASSLEQGSGELFFGEGSRLTVL.

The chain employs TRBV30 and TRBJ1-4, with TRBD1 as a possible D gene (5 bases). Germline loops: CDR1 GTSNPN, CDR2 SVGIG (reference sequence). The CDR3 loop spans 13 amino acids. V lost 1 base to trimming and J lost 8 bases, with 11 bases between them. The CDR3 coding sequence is TGTGCCTGGAGTGCCGGGACCGGCGAAAAACTGTTTTTT. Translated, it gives CAWSAGTGEKLFF.

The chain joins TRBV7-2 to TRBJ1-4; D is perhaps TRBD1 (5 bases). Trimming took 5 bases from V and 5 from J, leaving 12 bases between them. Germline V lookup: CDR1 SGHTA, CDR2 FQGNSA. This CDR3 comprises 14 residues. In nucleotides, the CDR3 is TGTGCCAGCAGCCGGGGGTTGGGGAATGAAAAACTGTTTTTT. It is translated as CASSRGLGNEKLFF.

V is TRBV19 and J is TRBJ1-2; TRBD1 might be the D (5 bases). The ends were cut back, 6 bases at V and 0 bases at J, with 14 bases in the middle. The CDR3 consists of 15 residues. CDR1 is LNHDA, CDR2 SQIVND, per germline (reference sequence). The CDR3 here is CASRDQGSSNYGYTF. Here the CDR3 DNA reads TGTGCCAGTAGGGACCAGGGCTCCTCTAACTATGGCTACACCTTC.

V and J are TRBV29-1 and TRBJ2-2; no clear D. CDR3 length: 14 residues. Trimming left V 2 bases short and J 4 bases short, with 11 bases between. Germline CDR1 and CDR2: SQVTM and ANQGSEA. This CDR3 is CSVEKQLSTGELFF. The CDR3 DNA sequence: TGCAGCGTTGAAAAGCAGCTGAGCACCGGGGAGCTGTTTTTT.

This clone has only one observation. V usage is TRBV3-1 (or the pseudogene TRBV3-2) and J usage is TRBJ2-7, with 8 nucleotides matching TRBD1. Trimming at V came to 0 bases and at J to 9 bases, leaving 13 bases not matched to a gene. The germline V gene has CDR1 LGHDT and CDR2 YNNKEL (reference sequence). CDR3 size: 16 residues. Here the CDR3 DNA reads TGTGCCAGCAGCCAAGATTCGGGGACAGGACGGCTGCGGCAGTACTTC. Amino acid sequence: CASSQDSGTGRLRQYF.

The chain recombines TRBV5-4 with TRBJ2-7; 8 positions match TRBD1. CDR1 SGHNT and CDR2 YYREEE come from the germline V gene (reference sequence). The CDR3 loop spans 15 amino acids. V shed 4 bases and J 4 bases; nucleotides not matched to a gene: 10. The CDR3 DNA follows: TGTGCCAGCAGCCTACCCGGGACAGGACCGTACGAGCAGTACTTC. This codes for CASSLPGTGPYEQYF.

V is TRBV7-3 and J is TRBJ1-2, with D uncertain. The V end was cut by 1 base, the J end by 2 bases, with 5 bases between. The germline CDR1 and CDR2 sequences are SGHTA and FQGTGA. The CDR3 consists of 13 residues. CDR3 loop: CASSLKTNYGYTF. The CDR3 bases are TGTGCCAGCAGCTTAAAGACGAACTATGGCTACACCTTC.

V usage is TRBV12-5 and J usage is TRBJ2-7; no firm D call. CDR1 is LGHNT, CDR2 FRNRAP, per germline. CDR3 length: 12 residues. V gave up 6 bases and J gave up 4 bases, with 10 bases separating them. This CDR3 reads CASGPDWYEQYF. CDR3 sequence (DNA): TGTGCTAGTGGACCAGACTGGTACGAGCAGTACTTC.

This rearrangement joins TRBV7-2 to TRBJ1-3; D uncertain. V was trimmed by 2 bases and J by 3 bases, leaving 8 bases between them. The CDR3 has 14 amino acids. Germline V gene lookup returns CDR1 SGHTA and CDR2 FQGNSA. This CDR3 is CASSLSKGGNTIYF. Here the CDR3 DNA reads TGTGCCAGCAGCTTATCGAAGGGTGGAAACACCATATATTTT.

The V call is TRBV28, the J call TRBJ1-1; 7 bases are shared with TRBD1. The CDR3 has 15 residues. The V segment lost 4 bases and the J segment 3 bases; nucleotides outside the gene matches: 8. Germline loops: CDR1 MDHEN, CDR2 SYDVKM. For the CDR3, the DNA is TGTGCCAGCAGTTCAACAGGGGAGGTGGACACTGAAGCTTTCTTT. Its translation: CASSSTGEVDTEAFF.

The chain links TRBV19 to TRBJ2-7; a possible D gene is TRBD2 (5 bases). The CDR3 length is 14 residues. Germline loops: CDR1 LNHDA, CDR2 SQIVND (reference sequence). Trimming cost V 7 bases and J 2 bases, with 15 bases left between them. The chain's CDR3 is CASMGSGLPYEQYF. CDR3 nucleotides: TGTGCCAGTATGGGCTCCGGACTGCCCTACGAGCAGTACTTC.

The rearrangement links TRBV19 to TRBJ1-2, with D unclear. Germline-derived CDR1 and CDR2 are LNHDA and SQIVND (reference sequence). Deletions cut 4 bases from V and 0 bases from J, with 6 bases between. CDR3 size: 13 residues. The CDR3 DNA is TGTGCCAGTAGTAGAGATGCTAACTATGGCTACACCTTC. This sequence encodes CASSRDANYGYTF. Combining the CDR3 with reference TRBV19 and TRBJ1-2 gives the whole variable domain DGGITQSPKYLFRKEGQNVTLSCEQNLNHDAMYWYRQDPGQGLRLIYYSQIVNDFQKGDIAEGYSVSREKKESFPLTVTSAQKNPTAFYLCASSRDANYGYTFGSGTRLTVV.

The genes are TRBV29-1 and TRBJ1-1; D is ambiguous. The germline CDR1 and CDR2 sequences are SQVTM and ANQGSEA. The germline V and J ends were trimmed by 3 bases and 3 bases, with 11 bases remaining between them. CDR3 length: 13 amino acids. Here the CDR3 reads CSVEYGVDTEAFF. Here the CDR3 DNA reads TGCAGCGTTGAGTATGGGGTTGACACTGAAGCTTTCTTT.

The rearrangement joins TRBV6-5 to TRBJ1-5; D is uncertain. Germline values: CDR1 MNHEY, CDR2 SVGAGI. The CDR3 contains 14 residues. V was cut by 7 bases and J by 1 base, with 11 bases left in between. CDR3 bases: TGTGCCAGCAACCGAGGGTTGAGCAATCAGCCCCAGCATTTT. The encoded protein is CASNRGLSNQPQHF.

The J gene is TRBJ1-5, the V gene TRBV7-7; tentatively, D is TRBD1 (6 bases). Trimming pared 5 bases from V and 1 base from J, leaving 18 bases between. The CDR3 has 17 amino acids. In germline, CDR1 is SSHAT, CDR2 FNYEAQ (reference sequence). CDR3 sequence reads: CASSQAQGVGSNQPQHF. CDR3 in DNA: TGTGCCAGCAGCCAGGCACAGGGTGTCGGGAGCAATCAGCCCCAGCATTTT.